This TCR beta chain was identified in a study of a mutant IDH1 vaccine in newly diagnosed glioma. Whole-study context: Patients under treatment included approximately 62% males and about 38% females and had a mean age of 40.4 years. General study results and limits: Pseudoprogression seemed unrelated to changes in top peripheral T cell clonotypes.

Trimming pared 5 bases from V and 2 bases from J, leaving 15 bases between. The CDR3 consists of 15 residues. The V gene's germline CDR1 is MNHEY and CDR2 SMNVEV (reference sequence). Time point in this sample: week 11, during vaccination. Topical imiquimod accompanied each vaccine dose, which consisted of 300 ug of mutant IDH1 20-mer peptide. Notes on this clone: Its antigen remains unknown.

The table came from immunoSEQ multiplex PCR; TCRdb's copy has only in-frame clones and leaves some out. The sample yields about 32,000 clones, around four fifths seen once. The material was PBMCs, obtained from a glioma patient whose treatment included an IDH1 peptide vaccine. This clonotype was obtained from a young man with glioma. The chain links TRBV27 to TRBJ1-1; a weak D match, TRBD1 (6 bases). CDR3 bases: TGTGCCAGCAGTATAAGACAGGTCGGCAACACTGAAGCTTTCTTT. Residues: CASSIRQVGNTEAFF.